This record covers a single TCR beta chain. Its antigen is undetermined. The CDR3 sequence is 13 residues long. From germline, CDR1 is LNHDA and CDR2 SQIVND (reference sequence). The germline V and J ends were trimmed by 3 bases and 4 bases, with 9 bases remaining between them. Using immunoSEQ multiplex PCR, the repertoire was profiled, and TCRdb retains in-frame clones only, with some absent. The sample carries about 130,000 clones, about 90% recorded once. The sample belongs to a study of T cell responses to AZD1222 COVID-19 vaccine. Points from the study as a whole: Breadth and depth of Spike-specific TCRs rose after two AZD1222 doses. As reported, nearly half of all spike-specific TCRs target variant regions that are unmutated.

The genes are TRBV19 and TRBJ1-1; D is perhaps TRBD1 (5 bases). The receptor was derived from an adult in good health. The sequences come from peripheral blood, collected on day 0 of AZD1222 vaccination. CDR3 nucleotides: TGTGCCAGTAGTATTGGAAGGGGCACTGAAGCTTTCTTT. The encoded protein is CASSIGRGTEAFF.